This TCR beta chain came from a study of cytomegalovirus exposure and HLA in healthy donors. The wider study: Of all 400 or so donors who were genotyped, 80% to 85% belonged to the Caucasian-associated ancestry cluster. Study-wide points: Sequencing likely caused a cluster of highly shared sequence variants.

Amplification used 60 Vbeta primers and 13 Jbeta primers. This table comes from immunoSEQ multiplex PCR, and its TCRdb copy is limited to in-frame clones, with some not included. The sample includes 75,000 to 90,000 clones, 75% to 90% of them seen just once. Points on this clone: As yet, its antigen is unknown.

Per germline, CDR1 WNHNN and CDR2 SYGVQD (reference sequence). V was clipped by 3 bases and J by 7 bases, with 10 bases between them. The CDR3 loop spans 12 amino acids. The donors (healthy individuals) were bone marrow donors. The sequencing sample was made of PBMCs. The TCR sequence derives from a man in his forties or fifties in good health and CMV-seropositive. V usage is TRBV10-1 and J usage is TRBJ2-7; possible D gene TRBD1, 5 bases. CDR3 sequence: CASSEGAGEQYF. CDR3 nucleotide sequence: TGCGCCAGCAGTGAAGGGGCCGGGGAGCAGTACTTC.